This entry describes one TCR beta chain. Its recognized antigen is unknown. No much larger clone exists at a distance of one base, and base qualities are not known. The immunoSEQ Assay, a bias-controlled multiplex PCR, was used to amplify TCRbeta CDR3 regions from genomic DNA. The paper's data handling went like this. Nucleated cell counts per sample were estimated from amplification of reference gene primers within the assay. To quantify the absolute abundance of each unique TCRbeta CDR3 rearrangement, sequence reads were collapsed and filtered. For each sample, productive Simpson clonality was calculated by taking the square root of Simpson's diversity index across productive rearrangements. Not all clones reach the TCRdb copy of this immuneACCESS table, which keeps in-frame sequences only. Checked studies attribute under half of the gap to unresolved V genes and leave the rest unexplained. The V and J calls and clone size come from that table; D and trimming were worked out from the DNA. The sample contains around 310,000 clones, around 90% of them found a single time. 6.8% of the sample is in the top ten clones.

CDR1 LGHDT and CDR2 YNNKEL are derived from the germline V gene (reference sequence). From the cysteine up to the phenylalanine, the CDR3 has a length of 12 residues. Just CDR3 DNA is preserved here, 36 bases in frame from base 1. V lost 3 bases and J lost 8 bases; the stretch between them is 5 bases long. This specimen belongs to a study of blood T cell repertoires in COVID-19 (dated by TCRdb to the early 2020s). Describing the broader study: The collaborator samples originated in the United States, Italy and Spain and spanned the acute and convalescent phases of COVID-19. A freely available public database, intended as a resource for researchers studying the immune response to SARS-CoV-2, is where the repertoires were released. Sample metadata almost always included a de-identified subject ID, COVID-19 status, age in years and sex. The prospective study material was composed of cDNA or gDNA derived from T cells, B-cell-depleted T cells, or PBMCs. Samples were obtained from the ongoing ImmuneRACE study (first 160 participants) and from 1,254 subjects provided by 6 global collaborators. The dataset comprised deeply sampled blood TCRbeta repertoires from subjects exposed to, actively infected with, or recovered from COVID-19. Where available, HLA class I and class II types were obtained from metadata supplied by the sample provider rather than from assay-based typing.

What the work shows at the level of the full study, not this receptor alone: The quantity of clinical and demographic metadata differed by source and by participant and was supplied without curation.

One collaborating source in Seattle enrolled patients during active infection and followed them longitudinally through the course of disease. Whole blood was collected in K2EDTA tubes by collaborating institutions according to the institutions' own protocols. Collaborator samples were shipped for TCRbeta analysis as frozen whole blood, isolated PBMCs, or DNA extracted from either sample type. The sample comprised peripheral blood. The rearrangement joined TRBV3-1 (or the pseudogene TRBV3-2) to TRBJ1-6, with the D segment identity uncertain. The TCR sequence derives from a woman between 25 and 40 years old with COVID-19, enrolled during active disease. The CDR3 corresponds to CASSQGDSPLHF. The nucleotides are TGTGCCAGCAGCCAGGGAGATTCACCCCTCCACTTT.